Each of the 8 T cell receptor beta chains below was sequenced from the same sample in a study of tumor-infiltrating lymphocytes in primary liver carcinoma. The researchers produced TCR beta cDNA from roughly 500 ng total RNA with a constant-region primer. The TCR beta library was amplified through three nested multiplex PCR rounds in a modified ARM-PCR procedure. TRBV1-TRBV30 forward primers paired with a C-beta reverse primer were used in the first two PCR rounds, which ran approximately 10 cycles each. TCRdb re-called the multiplex PCR reads with MiXCR, one entry per CDR3 protein. Of 100,000 to 150,000 distinct CDR3 sequences listed, around 60% are singletons. Co-extraction of RNA and DNA was performed on about 19-30 mg of unsorted bulk tissue. The sample taken for sequencing was liver tumor tissue from sampling region 3. Subset defined: tumor region T3, left-lateral pole. Source of these receptors: an older woman with primary liver carcinoma and hepatitis B virus infection.

Note on this clonotype: Possible read error: a much larger clone is one base away. This chain uses TRBV10-2 with TRBJ2-3; D is undetermined. The DNA end is more similar to TRBJ1-5, so the J call may be wrong. The CDR3 contains 14 residues. Germline loops: CDR1 WSHSY, CDR2 SAAADI. Here the CDR3 reads CASSEGVAADTQHF. Here the CDR3 DNA reads TGCGCCAGCAGTGAGGGGGTAGCCGCAGATACGCAGCATTTT.

About this clonotype itself: This CDR3 fails to terminate in the conserved phenylalanine or tryptophan, so it likely reflects a read error. No DNA is shown, since the ends of the CDR3 on it are uncertain; the CDR3 is the one TCRdb lists. The chain employs TRBV28 and TRBJ1-1; the table calls TRBD1, which could not be checked here. Counting both end residues, the CDR3 totals 14 amino acids. Germline CDR1 MDHEN, CDR2 SYDVKM. CDR3 residues: CASSSPGEWAETFI.

Only one count was recorded for this clonotype. The junction differs from germline at one of its ends, possibly a read error. The V gene is TRBV6-5, the J gene TRBJ2-1, with TRBD2 matching over 9 bases. Germline assignment: CDR1 MNHEY and CDR2 SVGAGI. The CDR3 has 15 amino acids. The CDR3 nucleotides read TGTTCCAGCAGCTACAGCGGGAGGCTCGGCAATGAGCAGTTCTTC. It yields the protein CSSSYSGRLGNEQFF.

A remark on this clonotype: A read error is likely, as this CDR3 ends without the conserved phenylalanine or tryptophan. The gene calls are TRBV12-3 or TRBV12-4 and TRBJ2-5; 7 bases match TRBD2. The CDR3 contains 15 residues. Trimming at V came to 7 bases and at J to 5 bases, leaving 13 bases not matched to a gene. CDR3 bases: TGTGCCAGCAACGTAGCGGGTGGGCCTGGGGAGACCCAGTACTCC. Its translation is CASNVAGGPGETQYS.

This sequence joins TRBV25-1 and TRBJ2-1; 7 bases map to TRBD2. V shed 0 bases and J 8 bases; nucleotides not matched to a gene: 7. The germline CDR1 and CDR2 sequences are MGHDK and SYGVNS. This CDR3 contains 15 residues. DNA for the CDR3: TGTGCCAGCAGTGAATATGGGGGAGGGGACGATGAGCAGTTCTTC. This encodes CASSEYGGGDDEQFF. Full variable domain (rest looked up from reference TRBV25-1 and TRBJ2-1): EADIYQTPRYLVIGTGKKITLECSQTMGHDKMYWYQQDPGMELHLIHYSYGVNSTEKGDLSSESTVSRIRTEHFPLTLESARPSHTSQYLCASSEYGGGDDEQFFGPGTRLTVL.

The chain is built from TRBV4-1 and TRBJ1-1, with D tentatively TRBD1 (6 bases). The CDR3 contains 14 residues. Trimming shortened V by 7 bases and J by 2 bases, and 14 bases separated the two germline ends. The germline CDR1 and CDR2 sequences are MGHRA and YSYEKL. The CDR3 nucleotides read TGCGCCAGCACCCCAATACAGGGCAACACTGAAGCTTTCTTT. Translating gives CASTPIQGNTEAFF.

In regard to this clonotype: A single base separates this from a much larger clone, so it may be a read error. V gene TRBV14 combines with J gene TRBJ2-7; D is undetermined. Germline V CDR1 and CDR2: SGHDN, FVKESK. CDR3 length equals 15 residues. The CDR3 nucleotides are TGTGCCAGCGGCCAAGATCTTGACCGCACCTACGAGCAGTACTTC. This translates into CASGQDLDRTYEQYF.

V and J are TRBV28 and TRBJ2-5; 8 bases map to TRBD2. In germline, CDR1 is MDHEN, CDR2 SYDVKM. This CDR3 region has 15 residues. Trimming removed 5 bases from V and 1 base from J; junction bases left unmatched: 6. CDR3 in amino acids: CASSIGGRSQETQYF. The CDR3 nucleotides read TGTGCCAGCAGTATTGGCGGGAGGTCCCAAGAGACCCAGTACTTC.